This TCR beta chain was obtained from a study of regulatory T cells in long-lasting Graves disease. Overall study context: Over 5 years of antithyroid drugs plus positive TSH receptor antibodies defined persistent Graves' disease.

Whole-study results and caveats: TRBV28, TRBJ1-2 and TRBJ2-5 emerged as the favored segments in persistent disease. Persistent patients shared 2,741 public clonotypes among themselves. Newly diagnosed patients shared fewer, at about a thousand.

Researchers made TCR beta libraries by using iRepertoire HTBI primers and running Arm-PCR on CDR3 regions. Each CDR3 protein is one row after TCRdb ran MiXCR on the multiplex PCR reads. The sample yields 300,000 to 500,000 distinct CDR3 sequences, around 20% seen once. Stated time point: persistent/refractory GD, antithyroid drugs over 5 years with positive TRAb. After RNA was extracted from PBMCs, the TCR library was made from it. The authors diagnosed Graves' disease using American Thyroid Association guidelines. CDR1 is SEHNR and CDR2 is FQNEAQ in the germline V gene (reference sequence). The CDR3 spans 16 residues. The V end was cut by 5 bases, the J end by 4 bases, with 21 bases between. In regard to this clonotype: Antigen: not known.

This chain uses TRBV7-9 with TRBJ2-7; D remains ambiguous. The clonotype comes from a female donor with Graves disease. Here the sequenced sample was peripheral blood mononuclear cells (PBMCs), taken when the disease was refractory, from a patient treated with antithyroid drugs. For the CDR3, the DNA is TGTGCCAGCAGCCCCCCGGTCACGCCACCCAATTACGAGCAGTACTTC. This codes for CASSPPVTPPNYEQYF.